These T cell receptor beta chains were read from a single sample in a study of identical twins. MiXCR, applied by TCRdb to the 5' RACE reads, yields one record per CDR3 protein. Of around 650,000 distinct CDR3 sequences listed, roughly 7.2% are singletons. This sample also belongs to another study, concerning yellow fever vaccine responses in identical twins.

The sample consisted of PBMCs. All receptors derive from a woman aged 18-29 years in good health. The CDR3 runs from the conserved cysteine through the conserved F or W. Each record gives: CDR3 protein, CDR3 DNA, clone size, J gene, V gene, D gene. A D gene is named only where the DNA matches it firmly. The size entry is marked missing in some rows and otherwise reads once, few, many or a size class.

CDR3 protein: CASGLAGGYEQFF
CDR3 DNA: TGTGCCAGTGGACTAGCGGGAGGCTATGAGCAGTTCTTC
clone size: many
J gene: TRBJ2-1
V gene: TRBV25-1
D gene: TRBD2

CDR3 protein: CASSVSGANVLTF
CDR3 DNA: TGCGCCAGCAGTGTCTCTGGGGCCAACGTCCTGACTTTC
clone size: many
J gene: TRBJ2-6
V gene: TRBV5-1
D gene: .

CDR3 protein: CASSPPLRTYNEQFF
CDR3 DNA: TGTGCCAGCTCACCACCCTTAAGAACTTACAATGAGCAGTTCTTC
clone size: .
J gene: TRBJ2-1
V gene: TRBV18
D gene: .

CDR3 protein: CSVEDLNRGVYEQYF
CDR3 DNA: TGCAGCGTTGAAGATCTAAACAGGGGAGTCTACGAGCAGTACTTC
clone size: many
J gene: TRBJ2-7
V gene: TRBV29-1
D gene: TRBD1

CDR3 protein: CASSGQLANYGYTF
CDR3 DNA: TGTGCCAGCAGTGGGCAGTTAGCTAACTATGGCTACACCTTC
clone size: many
J gene: TRBJ1-2
V gene: TRBV12-3/TRBV12-4
D gene: .

CDR3 protein: CASSFGQVWADEQFF
CDR3 DNA: TGTGCCAGCAGCTTCGGTCAAGTTTGGGCAGATGAGCAGTTCTTC
clone size: .
J gene: TRBJ2-1
V gene: TRBV7-2
D gene: .

CDR3 protein: CASSQLAEGETQYF
CDR3 DNA: TGCGCCAGCAGTCAACTAGCGGAGGGGGAGACCCAGTACTTC
clone size: .
J gene: TRBJ2-5
V gene: TRBV23-1
D gene: TRBD2

CDR3 protein: CSARDYRLPYNEQFF
CDR3 DNA: TGCAGTGCTAGAGATTATAGACTCCCGTACAATGAGCAGTTCTTC
clone size: many
J gene: TRBJ2-1
V gene: TRBV20-1
D gene: .

CDR3 protein: CSARKIPREDGYQETQYF
CDR3 DNA: TGCAGTGCTAGAAAAATCCCCCGGGAAGACGGTTACCAAGAGACCCAGTACTTC
clone size: many
J gene: TRBJ2-5
V gene: TRBV20-1
D gene: .

CDR3 protein: CSARIGGGLGTDTQYF
CDR3 DNA: TGCAGTGCGAGAATAGGCGGAGGACTTGGCACAGATACGCAGTATTTT
clone size: few
J gene: TRBJ2-3
V gene: TRBV20-1
D gene: .

CDR3 protein: CASRPRGAQETQYF
CDR3 DNA: TGTGCCAGCAGGCCCAGGGGGGCACAAGAGACCCAGTACTTC
clone size: many
J gene: TRBJ2-5
V gene: TRBV12-3/TRBV12-4
D gene: .

CDR3 protein: CASSQGLAGVDTQYF
CDR3 DNA: TGTGCCAGCAGCCAGGGACTAGCGGGAGTAGATACGCAGTATTTT
clone size: many
J gene: TRBJ2-3
V gene: TRBV4-2
D gene: TRBD2

CDR3 protein: CATRTDLNTEAFF
CDR3 DNA: TGTGCCACCCGGACTGATTTAAACACTGAAGCTTTCTTT
clone size: .
J gene: TRBJ1-1
V gene: TRBV10-3
D gene: .

CDR3 protein: CATAWGQETQYF
CDR3 DNA: TGTGCCACCGCCTGGGGGCAAGAGACCCAGTACTTC
clone size: few
J gene: TRBJ2-5
V gene: TRBV15
D gene: .

CDR3 protein: CASSQEAGLNTEAFF
CDR3 DNA: TGTGCCAGCTCACAGGAGGCAGGATTAAACACTGAAGCTTTCTTT
clone size: .
J gene: TRBJ1-1
V gene: TRBV18
D gene: .

CDR3 protein: CASGDLIGPNTEAFF
CDR3 DNA: TGTGCCAGCGGGGATTTGATTGGGCCGAACACTGAAGCTTTCTTT
clone size: .
J gene: TRBJ1-1
V gene: TRBV2
D gene: .